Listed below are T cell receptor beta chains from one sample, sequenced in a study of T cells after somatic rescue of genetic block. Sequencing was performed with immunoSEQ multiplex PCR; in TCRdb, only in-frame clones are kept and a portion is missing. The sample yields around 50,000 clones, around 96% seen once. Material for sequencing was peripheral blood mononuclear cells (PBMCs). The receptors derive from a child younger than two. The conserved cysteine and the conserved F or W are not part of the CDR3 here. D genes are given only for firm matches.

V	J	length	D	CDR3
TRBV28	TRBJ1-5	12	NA	ASSLRISNQPQH
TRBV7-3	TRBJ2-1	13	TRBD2	ASGIAGGSYNEQF
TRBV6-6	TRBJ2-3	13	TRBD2	ASNRLAGGPDTQY
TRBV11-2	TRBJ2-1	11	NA	ASSLRSYNEQF
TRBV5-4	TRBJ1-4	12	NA	ASSLQDGNEKLF
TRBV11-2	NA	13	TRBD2	ASSYRTSGIPEQY
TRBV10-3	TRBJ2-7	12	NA	AISEYAGSYEQY
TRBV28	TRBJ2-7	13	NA	ASSISGRRGYEQY
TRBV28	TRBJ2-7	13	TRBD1	AKQGAGGLAYEQY
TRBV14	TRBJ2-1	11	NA	ASSQGSSHEQF
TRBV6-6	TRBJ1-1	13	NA	ASSYVGAENTEAF
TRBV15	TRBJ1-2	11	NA	ATSRGQNYGYT
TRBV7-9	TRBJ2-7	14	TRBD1	ASSVTGGATSYEQY
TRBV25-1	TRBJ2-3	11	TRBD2	ASMGTRTDTQY